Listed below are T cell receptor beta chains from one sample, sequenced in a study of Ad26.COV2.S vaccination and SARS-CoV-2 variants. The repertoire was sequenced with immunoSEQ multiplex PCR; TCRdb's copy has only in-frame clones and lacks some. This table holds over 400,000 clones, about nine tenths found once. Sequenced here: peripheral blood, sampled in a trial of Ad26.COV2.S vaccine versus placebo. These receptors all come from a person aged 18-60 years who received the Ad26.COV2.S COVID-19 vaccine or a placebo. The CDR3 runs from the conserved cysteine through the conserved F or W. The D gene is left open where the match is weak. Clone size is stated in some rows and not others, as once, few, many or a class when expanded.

DNA: TGTGCCAGCAGCCCCGGAGGGACGCGCAATCAGCCCCAGCATTTT
CDR3: CASSPGGTRNQPQHF
V: TRBV3-1/TRBV3-2
J: TRBJ1-5
size: NA
D: NA

DNA: TGTGCCAGCAGTGGTAAGGCTATACTCTCTGGGGCCAACGTCCTGACTTTC
CDR3: CASSGKAILSGANVLTF
V: TRBV6-1
J: TRBJ2-6
size: NA
D: NA

DNA: TGTGCCAGCAGCGTCGGGTTTAAGGAGACAGATACGCAGTATTTT
CDR3: CASSVGFKETDTQYF
V: TRBV7-2
J: TRBJ2-3
size: NA
D: NA

DNA: TGTGCCAGCAGCTTATTTCCGGGTGGAGAGACCCAGTACTTC
CDR3: CASSLFPGGETQYF
V: TRBV11-2
J: TRBJ2-5
size: NA
D: NA

DNA: TGTGCCTGGAGGGACCTCTATGCAGGTGGCTACACCTTC
CDR3: CAWRDLYAGGYTF
V: TRBV30
J: TRBJ1-2
size: NA
D: NA

DNA: TGTGCCAGCAGCGGGTGGGGAGGGGTGGACGACACTGAAGCTTTCTTT
CDR3: CASSGWGGVDDTEAFF
V: TRBV9
J: TRBJ1-1
size: NA
D: NA

DNA: TGCAGTGCTAGTTCAGGGGGGCGAAACACCATATATTTT
CDR3: CSASSGGRNTIYF
V: TRBV20-1
J: TRBJ1-3
size: NA
D: TRBD1

DNA: TGTGCCAGCAGCTTAGAGGGGACTCAACCGAACAATGAGCAGTTCTTC
CDR3: CASSLEGTQPNNEQFF
V: TRBV7-2
J: TRBJ2-1
size: NA
D: NA

DNA: TGTGCCAGCAGTGACCCCCCGCAGGGGGCGGGCTATGGCTACACCTTC
CDR3: CASSDPPQGAGYGYTF
V: TRBV25-1
J: TRBJ1-2
size: few
D: TRBD1

DNA: TGCGCCAGCAGCGCCGGGCCGGGACAGCAAGAGACCCAGTACTTC
CDR3: CASSAGPGQQETQYF
V: TRBV5-1
J: TRBJ2-5
size: NA
D: TRBD1

DNA: TGCGCCAGCAACGACCAGGGGGCAGGAGATACGCAGTATTTT
CDR3: CASNDQGAGDTQYF
V: TRBV5-1
J: TRBJ2-3
size: NA
D: TRBD1

DNA: TGTGCCAGCAACGAGGACAGGGGGAACACTGAAGCTTTCTTT
CDR3: CASNEDRGNTEAFF
V: TRBV5-4
J: TRBJ1-1
size: NA
D: TRBD1

DNA: TGTGCCAGCAGCGTAGGTGGAGGGACCACCAATTCACCCCTCCACTTT
CDR3: CASSVGGGTTNSPLHF
V: TRBV9
J: TRBJ1-6
size: NA
D: NA

DNA: TGTGCCTGGAGTTTGAACATCGGAACTGAAGCTTTCTTT
CDR3: CAWSLNIGTEAFF
V: TRBV30
J: TRBJ1-1
size: NA
D: NA

DNA: TGTGCCAGCAGCTCCCCGGAGACCCAGTACTTC
CDR3: CASSSPETQYF
V: TRBV6-5
J: TRBJ2-5
size: NA
D: NA

DNA: TGTGCCAGCAGTTACGGGCTTACTAGCGACACCGGGGAGCTGTTTTTT
CDR3: CASSYGLTSDTGELFF
V: TRBV6-5
J: TRBJ2-2
size: NA
D: TRBD2

DNA: TGTGCCAGCAGCTTAGGTGGTACGGGGGGTAATCAGCCCCAGCATTTT
CDR3: CASSLGGTGGNQPQHF
V: TRBV7-9
J: TRBJ1-5
size: NA
D: NA

DNA: TGTGCCAGTAGTATGGAGTGGGGCAGGGCTGGACATGAGCAGTTCTTC
CDR3: CASSMEWGRAGHEQFF
V: TRBV19
J: TRBJ2-1
size: NA
D: NA

DNA: TGTGCCAGCTCACTTTCGAGCGGAGAGACCCAGTACTTC
CDR3: CASSLSSGETQYF
V: TRBV18
J: TRBJ2-5
size: NA
D: NA

DNA: TGTGCCAGCAGCTTAGCGCTACGGGGGTCAAACTATGGCTACACCTTC
CDR3: CASSLALRGSNYGYTF
V: TRBV7-2
J: TRBJ1-2
size: NA
D: NA

DNA: TGTGCCAGCAGCTTAGGGGACAGGGTGTTACAAGAGACCCAGTACTTC
CDR3: CASSLGDRVLQETQYF
V: TRBV11-2
J: TRBJ2-5
size: NA
D: TRBD1

DNA: TGTGCCAGCAGTTTCTCGAACACTGAAGCTTTCTTT
CDR3: CASSFSNTEAFF
V: TRBV28
J: TRBJ1-1
size: NA
D: NA

DNA: TGTGCCACCAGTGATCCCCGCTATGGCTACACCTTC
CDR3: CATSDPRYGYTF
V: TRBV24-1
J: TRBJ1-2
size: NA
D: NA

DNA: TGTGCCAGCGCCCCCGCGATCGGACCAGGAGGTTCACCCCTCCACTTT
CDR3: CASAPAIGPGGSPLHF
V: TRBV27
J: TRBJ1-6
size: NA
D: NA

DNA: TGTGCCAGCAGCCAAGCTCTTTCAGGGGTGTACACTGAAGCTTTCTTT
CDR3: CASSQALSGVYTEAFF
V: TRBV3-1/TRBV3-2
J: TRBJ1-1
size: NA
D: NA

DNA: TGTGCCAGCAGCCCGGTAGCTGGGGCCAACGTCCTGACTTTC
CDR3: CASSPVAGANVLTF
V: TRBV5-8
J: TRBJ2-6
size: NA
D: NA

DNA: TGTGCCAGCAGTTACTCGGGACAGACCTCCAACGAGCAGTACTTC
CDR3: CASSYSGQTSNEQYF
V: TRBV6-6
J: TRBJ2-7
size: NA
D: TRBD1

DNA: TGTGCCAGCAGTCTTAGCGGGGGGTACACAGATACGCAGTATTTT
CDR3: CASSLSGGYTDTQYF
V: TRBV28
J: TRBJ2-3
size: NA
D: TRBD2

DNA: TGTGCCAGCAGCCGCGAGGGGGCGGCGAGCAATCAGCCCCAGCATTTT
CDR3: CASSREGAASNQPQHF
V: TRBV5-5
J: TRBJ1-5
size: once
D: TRBD1

DNA: TGTGCCAGCAGCAACGGGGGGGTGGAGGATACGCAGTATTTT
CDR3: CASSNGGVEDTQYF
V: TRBV5-6
J: TRBJ2-3
size: once
D: TRBD2

DNA: TGTGCCAGCAGCCCGCAAGTGAGCTCTGGAAACACCATATATTTT
CDR3: CASSPQVSSGNTIYF
V: TRBV7-2
J: TRBJ1-3
size: NA
D: NA

DNA: TGTGCCAGCAGTTCCCGCACAGATACGCAGTATTTT
CDR3: CASSSRTDTQYF
V: TRBV27
J: TRBJ2-3
size: NA
D: NA

DNA: TGTGCCAGTAGTAACCCTAGGGGCGCATCTGATAATACCGGCTACGAGCAGTACTTC
CDR3: CASSNPRGASDNTGYEQYF
V: TRBV19
J: TRBJ2-7
size: once
D: NA

DNA: TGTGCCAGCAGCTTAGTATTGGGGGGAATGTTAACCGGGGAGCTGTTTTTT
CDR3: CASSLVLGGMLTGELFF
V: TRBV11-2
J: TRBJ2-2
size: NA
D: NA

DNA: TGTGCCAGCGGGGGAGGTTACGAGCAGTACTTC
CDR3: CASGGGYEQYF
V: TRBV28
J: TRBJ2-7
size: NA
D: NA

DNA: TGTGCCAGCAGTTTCCAGAACTATGGCTACACCTTC
CDR3: CASSFQNYGYTF
V: TRBV28
J: TRBJ1-2
size: NA
D: NA

DNA: TGTGCCAGCAGCCACGGGGGGGCATCTTACAATGAGCAGTTCTTC
CDR3: CASSHGGASYNEQFF
V: TRBV14
J: TRBJ2-1
size: NA
D: TRBD2

DNA: TGTGCCAGCAGTTACGGGGACAGGGGACTCTACGAGCAGTACTTC
CDR3: CASSYGDRGLYEQYF
V: TRBV6-5
J: TRBJ2-7
size: NA
D: TRBD1

DNA: TGCGCCAGCAGCTCGACAGGGGGGGAGACCCAGTACTTC
CDR3: CASSSTGGETQYF
V: TRBV5-1
J: TRBJ2-5
size: NA
D: TRBD1

DNA: TGTGCCAGCAGCCGAGACAGGGCCTCGGAGACCCAGTACTTC
CDR3: CASSRDRASETQYF
V: TRBV7-8
J: TRBJ2-5
size: NA
D: TRBD1

DNA: TGTGCCAGCACCCCGTGGGGGGGCTTCTACAATGAGCAGTTCTTC
CDR3: CASTPWGGFYNEQFF
V: TRBV27
J: TRBJ2-1
size: NA
D: NA

DNA: TGTGCCAGCAGCTTAGTACACAGATCCAAGCAAAATAATTCACCCCTCCACTTT
CDR3: CASSLVHRSKQNNSPLHF
V: TRBV7-8
J: TRBJ1-6
size: NA
D: NA

DNA: TGTGCCAGCAGCCCTAAGGGTCCCAACATATACGAGCAGTACTTC
CDR3: CASSPKGPNIYEQYF
V: TRBV28
J: TRBJ2-7
size: NA
D: NA